Listed here are 27 T cell receptor beta chains from one sample, sequenced in a study of blood T cell repertoires in COVID-19. TCRdb's copy holds only in-frame clones and misses some; the assay was immunoSEQ multiplex PCR. This table has about 140,000 clones, 85% to 90% appearing once. What was sequenced was peripheral blood. These receptor sequences come from a woman aged 55-69 years with acute or convalescent COVID-19.

The gene calls are TRBV28 and TRBJ2-1, with TRBD2 matching 12 bases. CDR3 length equals 15 residues. Germline CDR1 reads MDHEN; CDR2 reads SYDVKM. V trimming: 5 bases; J trimming: 4 bases; junction bases outside the gene matches: 3. CDR3 nucleotides: TGTGCCAGCAGTCCCCTAGCGGGGGGGTACAATGAGCAGTTCTTC. Translation gives CASSPLAGGYNEQFF.

The genes are TRBV7-3 and TRBJ1-2; D possibly corresponds to TRBD1 (5 bases). The germline gives CDR1 SGHTA, CDR2 FQGTGA. The V and J ends lost 0 bases and 3 bases respectively, with 35 bases between them. The CDR3 is 23 amino acids. The CDR3 spells CASSLTAWPSAGQTKPSYYGYTF. In DNA form, the CDR3 reads TGTGCCAGCAGCTTAACCGCCTGGCCAAGTGCTGGACAAACGAAGCCCAGTTACTATGGCTACACCTTC.

The chain carries TRBV27 and TRBJ1-2; tentatively, D is TRBD1 (5 bases). Trimming removed 3 bases from V and 5 bases from J, with 7 bases in between. Germline V gives CDR1 MNHEY, CDR2 SMNVEV (reference sequence). The CDR3 has 12 residues. This chain's CDR3 is CASSLKGYGYTF. The DNA for the CDR3 is TGTGCCAGCAGTTTGAAGGGGTATGGCTACACCTTC.

The rearrangement joins TRBV4-2 to TRBJ1-2, with D unresolved. The length of the CDR3 is 13 residues. Germline CDR1 and CDR2: LGHNA and YNFKEQ. The V and J ends lost 4 bases and 3 bases respectively, with 9 bases between them. Here the CDR3 reads CASSREAYYGYTF. Here the CDR3 DNA reads TGTGCCAGCAGCCGGGAGGCCTACTATGGCTACACCTTC.

V gene TRBV7-3 combines with J gene TRBJ1-1, with a possible D match to TRBD1 (6 bases). The germline V gene has CDR1 SGHTA and CDR2 FQGTGA. V lost 2 bases and J lost 1, with 14 bases in between. The CDR3 is made up of 16 amino acids. The CDR3 is CASSLSRGSQNTEAFF. The CDR3 nucleotides are TGTGCCAGCAGCTTATCAAGGGGGAGTCAGAACACTGAAGCTTTCTTT.

J is TRBJ2-2 and V is TRBV19; 10 bases fit TRBD1. Looked up from germline, CDR1 is LNHDA and CDR2 is SQIVND (reference sequence). The CDR3 runs 16 residues. V lost 10 bases, J lost 4 bases, and 12 bases stayed unmatched. The CDR3, as DNA: TGTGCCAATACTAGAGGACAGGGGGAACGCACCGGGGAGCTGTTTTTT. Amino acids: CANTRGQGERTGELFF.

This clone appeared once. V gene TRBV6-6 combines with J gene TRBJ1-1, with 8 bases matching TRBD1. The CDR3 contains 15 residues. The germline V gene has CDR1 MNHNY and CDR2 SVGAGI (reference sequence). V gave up 6 bases and J gave up 0 bases; unmatched junction bases: 6. CDR3 nucleotides: TGTGCCAGCAGGGTCAGACAGGGGTTGAACACTGAAGCTTTCTTT. Translated, it gives CASRVRQGLNTEAFF.

The chain carries TRBV7-6 and TRBJ2-7, with 12 nucleotides matching TRBD1. V trimming: 1 base; J trimming: 2 bases; junction bases outside the gene matches: 9. This CDR3 is 18 amino acids long. Germline CDR1 reads SGHVS; CDR2 reads FNYEAQ. The CDR3 is CASSLVSGQGATAYEQYF. The CDR3 DNA reads as TGTGCCAGCAGCTTAGTTTCGGGACAGGGGGCCACCGCCTACGAGCAGTACTTC.

This sequence joins TRBV9 and TRBJ1-2; TRBD1 might be the D (5 bases). Germline V gene lookup returns CDR1 SGDLS and CDR2 YYNGEE. CDR3 size: 14 residues. The germline V and J ends were trimmed by 0 bases and 5 bases, with 11 bases remaining between them. Here the CDR3 DNA reads TGTGCCAGCAGCGTAGTAAGGGAGGGGTATGGCTACACCTTC. It codes for CASSVVREGYGYTF.

V is TRBV27 and J is TRBJ2-1; the match to TRBD1 covers 10 bases. This CDR3 comprises 13 residues. Trimming removed 4 bases from V and 7 bases from J; junction bases left unmatched: 1. CDR1 is MNHEY, CDR2 SMNVEV, per germline (reference sequence). CDR3 protein: CASSWGQGNEQFF. DNA for the CDR3: TGTGCCAGCAGTTGGGGACAGGGGAATGAGCAGTTCTTC.

The chain recombines TRBV5-5 with TRBJ2-2; 8 bases are shared with TRBD2. The germline V gene has CDR1 SGHKS and CDR2 YYEKEE (reference sequence). The junction had 8 bases not matched to a gene; V was cut back by 0 bases and J by 4 bases. The length of the CDR3 is 17 residues. In DNA, the CDR3 is TGTGCCAGCAGCTTGGAGGGTAGCGGGGTACTCACCGGGGAGCTGTTTTTT. Translating gives CASSLEGSGVLTGELFF.

V is TRBV30 and J is TRBJ1-1; TRBD1 agrees at 9 bases. The CDR3 sequence is 14 residues long. The V gene's germline CDR1 is GTSNPN and CDR2 SVGIG (reference sequence). With V trimmed by 5 bases and J by 7 bases, 11 bases remained unmatched. CDR3 residues: CAWARRDRAGEAFF. The CDR3 DNA is TGTGCCTGGGCTCGTCGGGACAGGGCGGGTGAAGCTTTCTTT.

The chain combines TRBV29-1 with TRBJ1-1; maybe TRBD1 (6 bases). Germline CDR1 SQVTM, CDR2 ANQGSEA. The CDR3 runs 12 residues. V lost 6 bases and J 5 bases, leaving 13 bases between the germline ends. The CDR3 protein is CSVIVQGTEAFF. The CDR3 DNA sequence: TGCAGCGTGATCGTCCAGGGGACTGAAGCTTTCTTT.

V is TRBV6-2 or TRBV6-3 and J is TRBJ1-5; 7 nucleotides agree with TRBD1. The CDR3 extends over 17 amino acids. V was clipped by 2 bases and J by 5 bases; unmatched bases: 12. The germline CDR1 and CDR2 sequences are MNHEY and SVGEGT. The CDR3 DNA reads as TGTGCCAGCAGTTACCTTCCCGACAGGGCGATCGATCAGCCCCAGCATTTT. Protein product: CASSYLPDRAIDQPQHF.

This chain links TRBV5-6 with TRBJ2-7; 8 nucleotides line up with TRBD1. Trimming removed 5 bases from V and 1 base from J; junction bases left unmatched: 11. From germline, CDR1 is SGHDT and CDR2 YYEEEE. The CDR3 has 16 amino acids. CDR3 bases: TGTGCCAGCAGGAACGGTTGGGACAGGATTTCCTACGAGCAGTACTTC. This gives the protein CASRNGWDRISYEQYF.

The chain uses TRBV6-5 and TRBJ1-1; 10 bases fit TRBD1. The CDR3 contains 13 residues. Unmatched junction bases numbered 3, after V lost 6 bases and J lost 5 bases. Germline V gives CDR1 MNHEY, CDR2 SVGAGI. In nucleotides, the CDR3 is TGTGCCAGCAGACGGACAGGGGGGACTGAAGCTTTCTTT. It encodes CASRRTGGTEAFF.

This clone was counted between two and nine times. This sequence joins TRBV7-6 and TRBJ2-5; perhaps TRBD2 as D (7 bases). Germline V gives CDR1 SGHVS, CDR2 FNYEAQ. Trimming took off 3 bases at V and 1 base at J, with 18 bases between the two ends. This CDR3 contains 17 residues. CDR3 region: CASSFGGRSFPQETQYF. CDR3 sequence (DNA): TGTGCCAGCAGCTTCGGGGGGCGAAGCTTCCCCCAAGAGACCCAGTACTTC.

This clone was detected only a few times. The chain carries TRBV19 and TRBJ1-4; 10 bases are a match to TRBD1. V lost 11 bases, J lost 7 bases, and 4 bases stayed unmatched. From germline, CDR1 is LNHDA and CDR2 SQIVND (reference sequence). CDR3 size: 12 residues. The CDR3 protein is CAARTGGEKLFF. CDR3 sequence (DNA): TGTGCCGCACGGACAGGGGGTGAAAAACTGTTTTTT.

As DNA, the CDR3 is TGTGCCAGCCAGTCCTTCTCTGGGGCCAACGTCCTGACTTTC. It specifies CASQSFSGANVLTF. The V gene is TRBV2, the J gene TRBJ2-6; D is uncertain. This CDR3 contains 14 residues. The germline CDR1 and CDR2 sequences are SNHLY and FYNNEI. V was pared by 8 bases and J by 0 bases, with 8 bases between. The variable domain in full, completed from reference TRBV2 and TRBJ2-6, reads EPEVTQTPSHQVTQMGQEVILRCVPISNHLYFYWYRQILGQKVEFLVSFYNNEISEKSEIFDDQFSVERPDGSNFTLKIRSTKLEDSAMYFCASQSFSGANVLTFGAGSRLTVL.

The chain joins TRBV5-5 to TRBJ1-5; weak D call: TRBD1 (5 bases). V gave up 0 bases and J gave up 7 bases, with 11 bases separating them. Germline lookup yields CDR1 SGHKS and CDR2 YYEKEE (reference sequence). CDR3 length: 14 residues. The CDR3: CASSLVAGTQPQHF. As DNA, the CDR3 is TGTGCCAGCAGCTTGGTTGCGGGGACCCAGCCCCAGCATTTT.

The genes are TRBV2 and TRBJ1-3; the match to TRBD1 covers 7 bases. Germline assignment: CDR1 SNHLY and CDR2 FYNNEI. CDR3 length: 14 residues. J gave up 0 bases and V 6 bases, and 2 bases lay outside the gene matches. CDR3 coding DNA: TGTGCCAGCAGCGGGACAGACTCTGGAAACACCATATATTTT. As protein: CASSGTDSGNTIYF. Full variable domain (rest looked up from reference TRBV2 and TRBJ1-3): EPEVTQTPSHQVTQMGQEVILRCVPISNHLYFYWYRQILGQKVEFLVSFYNNEISEKSEIFDDQFSVERPDGSNFTLKIRSTKLEDSAMYFCASSGTDSGNTIYFGEGSWLTVV.

J is TRBJ1-6 and V is TRBV28; D not certain. The germline CDR1 and CDR2 sequences are MDHEN and SYDVKM. The CDR3 is 11 residues long. Trimming left V 6 bases short and J 13 bases short, with 10 bases between. CDR3 sequence (DNA): TGTGCCAGCAGCTTACGGTCTCCCCTCCACTTT. It is translated as CASSLRSPLHF.

This chain connects TRBV28 to TRBJ2-3; 12 bases map to TRBD2. The CDR3 sequence is 15 residues long. J lost 4 bases, V lost 6 bases, and 5 bases had no gene match. CDR1 and CDR2 (germline): MDHEN, SYDVKM. The CDR3 DNA reads as TGTGCCAGCAGCCGCCTAGCGGGGGGGCCAGATACGCAGTATTTT. Translating gives CASSRLAGGPDTQYF.

For the CDR3, the DNA is TGCGCCAGCAGCCAAGAAGCGGGACAGGGAGTTTGGGAAAAACTGTTTTTT. This sequence encodes CASSQEAGQGVWEKLFF. The gene calls are TRBV4-1 and TRBJ1-4; TRBD1 agrees at 9 bases. CDR1 MGHRA and CDR2 YSYEKL come from the germline V gene. CDR3 length: 17 residues. V shed 0 bases and J 8 bases; nucleotides not matched to a gene: 10.

This clone occurred once. V is TRBV10-3 and J is TRBJ1-5; tentative D call: TRBD1 (5 bases). The V gene's germline CDR1 is ENHRY and CDR2 SYGVKD. This CDR3 has 13 residues. The germline V and J ends were trimmed by 0 bases and 6 bases, with 6 bases remaining between them. The CDR3 loop is CAISESRGQPQHF. CDR3 sequence (DNA): TGTGCCATCAGTGAGTCTAGGGGTCAGCCCCAGCATTTT.

The chain links TRBV18 to TRBJ1-5; tentative D call: TRBD1 (5 bases). CDR1 KGHSH and CDR2 LQKENI come from the germline V gene. The CDR3 length is 17 residues. V was cut by 3 bases and J by 0 bases, with 15 bases left in between. The CDR3 DNA sequence: TGTGCCAGCTCACCCGGCGGGGCAGAGAATAGCAATCAGCCCCAGCATTTT. It specifies CASSPGGAENSNQPQHF.

The chain couples TRBV4-1 to TRBJ2-1, with 9 nucleotides matching TRBD2. This CDR3 is built from 19 residues. Germline V lookup: CDR1 MGHRA, CDR2 YSYEKL. The trim removed 3 bases at V and 3 bases at J, leaving 15 bases unmatched. The CDR3 DNA is TGCGCCAGCAGCCATGGCCACTCCGGGACTAGCTTAGACTACAATGAGCAGTTCTTC. Protein product: CASSHGHSGTSLDYNEQFF.